The 7 T cell receptor beta chains below all came from one sample that was sequenced in a study of early T cells in non-severe SARS-CoV-2 infection. TCRdb used MiXCR to reprocess the 5' RACE reads, holding one entry per CDR3 protein. The data contain about 60,000 distinct CDR3 sequences, around 11% of them singletons. The material sequenced was whole blood, taken at baseline. The receptors were gathered from an adult who was a healthcare worker with PCR-confirmed SARS-CoV-2 infection or an uninfected control (not recorded which).

In its sample, this clonotype was seen many times. The CDR3 loop reads CASSSGLAFNEQFF. In DNA, the CDR3 is TGTGCCAGCAGCTCGGGACTAGCGTTCAATGAGCAGTTCTTC. The rearrangement joins TRBV7-3 to TRBJ2-1; 10 positions agree with TRBD2. The length of the CDR3 is 14 residues. CDR1 is SGHTA and CDR2 is FQGTGA in the germline V gene. The trim removed 4 bases at V and 6 bases at J, leaving 3 bases unmatched.

This clonotype has just a few counts. The chain recombines TRBV2 with TRBJ2-5; D may be TRBD2 (6 bases). The CDR3 has 14 residues. V was cut by 8 bases and J by 0 bases, with 13 bases left in between. Germline V lookup: CDR1 SNHLY, CDR2 FYNNEI. The CDR3 sequence: CASVRGMYQETQYF. The CDR3 nucleotides read TGTGCCAGCGTCCGGGGGATGTACCAAGAGACCCAGTACTTC. Using reference TRBV2 and TRBJ2-5 for the parts outside the CDR3, the full variable domain is EPEVTQTPSHQVTQMGQEVILRCVPISNHLYFYWYRQILGQKVEFLVSFYNNEISEKSEIFDDQFSVERPDGSNFTLKIRSTKLEDSAMYFCASVRGMYQETQYFGPGTRLLVL.

The V and J genes are TRBV7-2 and TRBJ1-1, with TRBD1 as a possible D gene (5 bases). CDR1 and CDR2 from the germline V gene are SGHTA and FQGNSA. This CDR3 contains 14 residues. Trimming left V 3 bases short and J 1 base short, with 9 bases between. The CDR3 protein is CASSFWGPNTEAFF. CDR3 coding DNA: TGTGCCAGCAGCTTTTGGGGCCCGAACACTGAAGCTTTCTTT.

V is TRBV20-1 and J is TRBJ1-2; D is undetermined. This CDR3 spans 15 amino acids. CDR1 is DFQATT and CDR2 is SNEGSKA in the germline V gene (reference sequence). Trimming pared 3 bases from V and 0 bases from J, leaving 14 bases between. The CDR3 loop reads CSASRGSEANYGYTF. CDR3 DNA sequence: TGCAGTGCTAGTAGAGGCAGCGAAGCTAACTATGGCTACACCTTC.

This clonotype showed up just a few times. The J gene is TRBJ2-5, the V gene TRBV20-1; TRBD2 might be the D (6 bases). Looked up from germline, CDR1 is DFQATT and CDR2 is SNEGSKA (reference sequence). V was pared by 4 bases and J by 4 bases, with 13 bases between. There are 13 residues in the CDR3. The CDR3 sequence is CSATWDGRETQYF. CDR3 bases: TGCAGTGCTACCTGGGACGGGAGAGAGACCCAGTACTTC.

At least ten counts were recorded for this clonotype. The genes are TRBV12-3 or TRBV12-4 and TRBJ1-4; possible D gene TRBD1, 5 bases. The V end lost 5 bases, the J end lost 2 bases, and 9 bases lay between the germline ends. This CDR3 region has 14 residues. The CDR3 protein is CASSPQATNEKLFF. For the CDR3, the DNA is TGTGCCAGCAGTCCACAGGCGACTAATGAAAAACTGTTTTTT.

This clonotype was seen a few times. The V call is TRBV5-6, the J call TRBJ2-3, with 7 bases that match TRBD1. The CDR3 consists of 15 residues. From germline, CDR1 is SGHDT and CDR2 YYEEEE. With V trimmed by 0 bases and J by 11 bases, 12 bases remained unmatched. CDR3 bases: TGTGCCAGCAGCTTGGCCTCACCACGGGCAGGGGGGCAGTATTTT. Amino acid sequence: CASSLASPRAGGQYF. The complete variable domain, with remaining parts taken from reference TRBV5-6 and TRBJ2-3, reads DAGVTQSPTHLIKTRGQQVTLRCSPKSGHDTVSWYQQALGQGPQFIFQYYEEEERQRGNFPDRFSGHQFPNYSSELNVNALLLGDSALYLCASSLASPRAGGQYFGPGTRLTVL.